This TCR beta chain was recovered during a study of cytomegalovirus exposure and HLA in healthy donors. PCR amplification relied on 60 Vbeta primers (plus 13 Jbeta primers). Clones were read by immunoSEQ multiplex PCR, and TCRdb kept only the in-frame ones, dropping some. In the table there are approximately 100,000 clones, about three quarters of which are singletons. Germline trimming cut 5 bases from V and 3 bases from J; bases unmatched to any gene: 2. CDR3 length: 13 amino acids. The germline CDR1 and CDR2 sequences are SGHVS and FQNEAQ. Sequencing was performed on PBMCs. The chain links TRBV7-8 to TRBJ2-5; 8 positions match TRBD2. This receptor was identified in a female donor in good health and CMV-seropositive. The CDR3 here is CASSRAGEETQYF. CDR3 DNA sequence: TGTGCCAGCAGCCGAGCGGGAGAAGAGACCCAGTACTTC.